These 16 T cell receptor beta chains were all obtained from the same sample, sequenced in a study of OX40 agonist ivuxolimab in advanced cancers. Repertoires were generated with immunoSEQ multiplex PCR, while TCRdb's copy carries only in-frame clones and drops some. In the table there are 48,000 or so clones, approximately 91% of which are singletons. The sample here was CD4+ or CD8+ T cells sorted from blood, taken in a trial of the OX40 agonist ivuxolimab. The source of these receptors is an adult with an advanced solid tumor such as melanoma, head and neck, liver or kidney cancer.

The chain has TRBV6-5 and TRBJ2-1; 9 bases fit TRBD2. From germline, CDR1 is MNHEY and CDR2 SVGAGI. Trimming took 2 bases from V and 8 from J; bases not matched to a gene: 7. The CDR3 contains 15 residues. In nucleotides, the CDR3 is TGTGCCAGCAGTTACGGCGGGGGGGCTTCGGATGAGCAGTTCTTC. This translates into CASSYGGGASDEQFF.

This clone turned up a few times. The chain is built from TRBV2 and TRBJ2-5; no clear D gene. This CDR3 is 15 amino acids long. Germline values: CDR1 SNHLY, CDR2 FYNNEI. V lost 1 base and J 1 base, leaving 10 bases between the germline ends. Here the CDR3 DNA reads TGTGCCAGCAGTGAAGGACGAGGAGTCCAAGAGACCCAGTACTTC. Translation gives CASSEGRGVQETQYF.

This clone was counted a single time. The chain combines TRBV27 with TRBJ1-1; D not certain. This CDR3 has 15 amino acids. The V gene's germline CDR1 is MNHEY and CDR2 SMNVEV (reference sequence). V lost 5 bases and J 1 base, leaving 14 bases between the germline ends. For the CDR3, the DNA is TGTGCCAGCAGTCCCCTGCCCCTTTCGAACACTGAAGCTTTCTTT. It encodes CASSPLPLSNTEAFF.

This clone has a single count. The chain uses TRBV13 and TRBJ2-1; TRBD2 might be the D (6 bases). Germline CDR1 reads PRHDT; CDR2 reads FYEKMQ (reference sequence). The CDR3 has 18 amino acids. Trimming pared 2 bases from V and 0 bases from J, leaving 17 bases between. CDR3 in DNA: TGTGCCAGCAGCTTATTGTCGGGGGACGTTTACTCCTACAATGAGCAGTTCTTC. This codes for CASSLLSGDVYSYNEQFF. The full variable domain, completed using reference TRBV13 and TRBJ2-1, is AAGVIQSPRHLIKEKRETATLKCYPIPRHDTVYWYQQGPGQDPQFLISFYEKMQSDKGSIPDRFSAQQFSDYHSELNMSSLELGDSALYFCASSLLSGDVYSYNEQFFGPGTRLTVL.

The chain is built from TRBV19 and TRBJ1-2; no reliable D call. Trimming removed 0 bases from V and 2 bases from J, with 4 bases in between. CDR1 is LNHDA, CDR2 SQIVND, per germline (reference sequence). The CDR3 runs 13 residues. CDR3 sequence: CASSIEGNYGYTF. The CDR3 DNA follows: TGTGCCAGTAGTATAGAGGGGAACTATGGCTACACCTTC. Based on the CDR3 plus reference TRBV19 and TRBJ1-2, the full variable domain is DGGITQSPKYLFRKEGQNVTLSCEQNLNHDAMYWYRQDPGQGLRLIYYSQIVNDFQKGDIAEGYSVSREKKESFPLTVTSAQKNPTAFYLCASSIEGNYGYTFGSGTRLTVV.

The chain employs TRBV6-6 and TRBJ2-7, with a weak D call TRBD2 (6 bases). V lost 0 bases and J 7 bases, leaving 10 bases between the germline ends. CDR1 and CDR2 (germline): MNHNY, SVGAGI (reference sequence). The CDR3 has 13 residues. CDR3 DNA sequence: TGTGCCAGCAGTTACTCGGGGGGTGGTGAGCAGTACTTC. Its protein is CASSYSGGGEQYF.

This clone was observed a few times. V usage is TRBV19 and J usage is TRBJ1-3, with TRBD1 as a possible D gene (6 bases). The CDR3 is made up of 13 amino acids. V shed 6 bases and J shed 8 bases, with 14 bases lying between them. Germline lookup yields CDR1 LNHDA and CDR2 SQIVND (reference sequence). CDR3 nucleotides: TGTGCCAGTAGCACAGGGCTTGGGGACACCATATATTTT. Translated: CASSTGLGDTIYF.

This sequence joins TRBV7-9 and TRBJ1-2; D possibly corresponds to TRBD1 (5 bases). Per germline, CDR1 SEHNR and CDR2 FQNEAQ (reference sequence). Trimming pared 3 bases from V and 7 bases from J, leaving 18 bases between. The CDR3 is 15 amino acids. The CDR3 DNA reads as TGTGCCAGCAGCTTTAGTCCGGGACCCTCCTCTGGCTACACCTTC. Translated, it gives CASSFSPGPSSGYTF.

The V call is TRBV6-5, the J call TRBJ1-2, with TRBD1 identical over 10 bases. CDR3 length: 16 amino acids. V was pared by 1 base and J by 8 bases, with 10 bases of the junction left unmatched. CDR1 and CDR2 (germline): MNHEY, SVGAGI. CDR3 protein: CASSYYPGQGTEGYTF. CDR3 DNA sequence: TGTGCCAGCAGTTACTACCCGGGACAGGGGACAGAGGGCTACACCTTC.

The V call is TRBV27, the J call TRBJ1-1, with D perhaps TRBD1 (6 bases). The ends were cut back, 3 bases at V and 7 bases at J, with 12 bases in the middle. The length of the CDR3 is 13 residues. The V gene's germline CDR1 is MNHEY and CDR2 SMNVEV (reference sequence). Here the CDR3 reads CASSLSGGSEAFF. CDR3 nucleotides: TGTGCCAGCAGTTTGTCCGGGGGCAGTGAAGCTTTCTTT.

The J gene is TRBJ1-3, the V gene TRBV6-5; D not resolved. This CDR3 region has 15 residues. V was cut by 2 bases and J by 2 bases, with 10 bases left in between. Germline CDR1 reads MNHEY; CDR2 reads SVGAGI. The CDR3 region is CASSYRSGTGNTIYF. DNA of the CDR3: TGTGCCAGCAGTTACCGTTCGGGAACTGGAAACACCATATATTTT.

The chain is built from TRBV30 and TRBJ1-2; D may be TRBD1 (6 bases). The CDR3 sequence is 15 residues long. The V and J ends lost 3 bases and 7 bases respectively, with 21 bases between them. CDR1 is GTSNPN and CDR2 is SVGIG in the germline V gene (reference sequence). The CDR3 sequence is CAWRTPGGARAGYTF. The CDR3 DNA follows: TGTGCCTGGAGGACCCCTGGGGGGGCGCGGGCTGGCTACACCTTC.

The rearrangement uses TRBV7-2 and TRBJ1-1; possible D gene TRBD1, 5 bases. This CDR3 has 22 amino acids. The V and J ends lost 0 bases and 3 bases respectively, with 32 bases between them. The V gene's germline CDR1 is SGHTA and CDR2 FQGNSA. CDR3 DNA: TGTGCCAGCAGCTTAGCCGTCTCCTTTCTAAAGGGGACCACCTTCATTTACACTGAAGCTTTCTTT. This gives the protein CASSLAVSFLKGTTFIYTEAFF. The full variable domain, in which reference TRBV7-2 and TRBJ1-1 provide the parts outside the CDR3, is GAGVSQSPSNKVTEKGKDVELRCDPISGHTALYWYRQSLGQGLEFLIYFQGNSAPDKSGLPSDRFSAERTGGSVSTLTIQRTQQEDSAVYLCASSLAVSFLKGTTFIYTEAFFGQGTRLTVV.

This chain links TRBV30 with TRBJ2-3, with D perhaps TRBD1 (6 bases). Between the trimmed V and J ends, which lost 3 bases and 4 bases, there was a span of 11 bases. The CDR3 is 13 amino acids. Germline assignment: CDR1 GTSNPN and CDR2 SVGIG (reference sequence). Here the CDR3 DNA reads TGTGCCTGGAGCCCGGACAGTGCAGATACGCAGTATTTT. It yields the protein CAWSPDSADTQYF.

V and J are TRBV13 and TRBJ1-2, with 11 bases matching TRBD1. V trimming: 3 bases; J trimming: 6 bases; junction bases outside the gene matches: 6. Germline V gene sequence: CDR1 PRHDT, CDR2 FYEKMQ (reference sequence). This CDR3 has 15 residues. The CDR3 loop is CASSLKGQGGDGYTF. Written as DNA, the CDR3 is TGTGCCAGCAGCTTGAAGGGACAGGGGGGAGATGGCTACACCTTC.

The chain uses TRBV6-5 and TRBJ2-1; 7 bases align to TRBD1. Looked up from germline, CDR1 is MNHEY and CDR2 is SVGAGI. This CDR3 is 13 amino acids long. The junction had 9 bases not matched to a gene; V was cut back by 7 bases and J by 9 bases. CDR3 nucleotide sequence: TGTGCCAGCACAAATACAGGGGCCGGTGAGCAGTTCTTC. Protein: CASTNTGAGEQFF.